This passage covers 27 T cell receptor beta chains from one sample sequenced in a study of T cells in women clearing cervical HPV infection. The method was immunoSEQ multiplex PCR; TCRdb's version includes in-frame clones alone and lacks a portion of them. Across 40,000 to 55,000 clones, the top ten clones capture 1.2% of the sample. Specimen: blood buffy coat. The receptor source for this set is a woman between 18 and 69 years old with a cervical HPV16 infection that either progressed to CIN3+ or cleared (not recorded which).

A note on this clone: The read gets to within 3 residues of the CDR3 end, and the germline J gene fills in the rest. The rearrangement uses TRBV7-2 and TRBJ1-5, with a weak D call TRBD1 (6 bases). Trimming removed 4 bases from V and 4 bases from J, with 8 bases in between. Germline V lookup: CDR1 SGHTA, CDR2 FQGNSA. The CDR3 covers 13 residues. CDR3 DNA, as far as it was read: TGTGCCAGCAGCTACCAGGGGAATCAGCCC. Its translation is CASSYQGNQP. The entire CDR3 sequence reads CASSYQGNQPQHF.

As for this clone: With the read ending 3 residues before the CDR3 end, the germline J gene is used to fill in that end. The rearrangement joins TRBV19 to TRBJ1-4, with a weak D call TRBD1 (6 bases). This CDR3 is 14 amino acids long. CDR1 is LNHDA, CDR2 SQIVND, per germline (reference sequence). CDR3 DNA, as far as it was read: TGTGCCAGTAGTTCCGAAGGGGGGGTTGGGAAA. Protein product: CASSSEGGVGK. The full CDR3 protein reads CASSSEGGVGKLFF.

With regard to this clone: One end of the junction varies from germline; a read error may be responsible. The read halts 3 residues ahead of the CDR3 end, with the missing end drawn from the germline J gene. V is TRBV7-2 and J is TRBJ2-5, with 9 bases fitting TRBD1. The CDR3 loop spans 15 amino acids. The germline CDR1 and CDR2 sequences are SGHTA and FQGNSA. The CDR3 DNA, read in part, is TGTGCCAGCAGCTTAATCGGACAGGGGCAAGGGACC. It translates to CASSLIGQGQGT. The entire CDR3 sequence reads CASSLIGQGQGTQYF. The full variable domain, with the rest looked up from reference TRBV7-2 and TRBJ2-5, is GAGVSQSPSNKVTEKGKDVELRCDPISGHTALYWYRQSLGQGLEFLIYFQGNSAPDKSGLPSDRFSAERTGGSVSTLTIQRTQQEDSAVYLCASSLIGQGQGTQYFGPGTRLLVL.

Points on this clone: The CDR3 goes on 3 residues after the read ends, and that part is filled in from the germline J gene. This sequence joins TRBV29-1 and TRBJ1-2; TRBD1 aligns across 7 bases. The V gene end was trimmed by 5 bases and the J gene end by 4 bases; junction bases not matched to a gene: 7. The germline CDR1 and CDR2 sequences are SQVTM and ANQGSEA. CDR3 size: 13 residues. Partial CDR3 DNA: TGCAGCGTTCGTACAGGGGCTTCCTATGGC. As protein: CSVRTGASYG. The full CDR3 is CSVRTGASYGYTF.

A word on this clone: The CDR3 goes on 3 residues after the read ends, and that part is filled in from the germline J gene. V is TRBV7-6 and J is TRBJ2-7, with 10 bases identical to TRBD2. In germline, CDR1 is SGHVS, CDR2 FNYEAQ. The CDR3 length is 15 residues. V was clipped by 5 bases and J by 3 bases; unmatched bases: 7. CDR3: CASSTSSGSGYEQYF. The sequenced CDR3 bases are TGTGCCAGCAGCACCTCTAGCGGGAGTGGCTACGAG.

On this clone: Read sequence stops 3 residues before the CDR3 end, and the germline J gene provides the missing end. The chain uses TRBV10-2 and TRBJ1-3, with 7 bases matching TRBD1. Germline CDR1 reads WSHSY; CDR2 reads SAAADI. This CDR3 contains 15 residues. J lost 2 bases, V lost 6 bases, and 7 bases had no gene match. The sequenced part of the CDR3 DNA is TGCGCCAGCAGGGAGACAGGGACGGCTGGAAACACC. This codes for CASRETGTAGNT. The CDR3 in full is CASRETGTAGNTIYF.

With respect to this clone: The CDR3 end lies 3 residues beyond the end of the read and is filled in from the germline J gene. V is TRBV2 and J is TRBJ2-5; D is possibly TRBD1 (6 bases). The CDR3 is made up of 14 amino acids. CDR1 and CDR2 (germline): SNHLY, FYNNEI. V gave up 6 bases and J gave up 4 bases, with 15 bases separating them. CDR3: CASREQGRRETQYF. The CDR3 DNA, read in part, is TGTGCCAGCAGGGAACAGGGTAGACGAGAGACC.

The DNA read from the CDR3 is TGTGCCAGCAGCTTAGGAGGGAACACCGGGGAG. It translates to CASSLGGNTGE. The full CDR3 is CASSLGGNTGELFF. V is TRBV7-2 and J is TRBJ2-2; no clear D gene. With the read ending 3 residues before the CDR3 end, the germline J gene is used to fill in that end. CDR1 SGHTA and CDR2 FQGNSA come from the germline V gene. This CDR3 comprises 14 residues. V lost 1 base, J lost 1 base, and 4 bases lay in between. Drawing the rest from reference TRBV7-2 and TRBJ2-2, the complete variable domain is GAGVSQSPSNKVTEKGKDVELRCDPISGHTALYWYRQSLGQGLEFLIYFQGNSAPDKSGLPSDRFSAERTGGSVSTLTIQRTQQEDSAVYLCASSLGGNTGELFFGEGSRLTVL.

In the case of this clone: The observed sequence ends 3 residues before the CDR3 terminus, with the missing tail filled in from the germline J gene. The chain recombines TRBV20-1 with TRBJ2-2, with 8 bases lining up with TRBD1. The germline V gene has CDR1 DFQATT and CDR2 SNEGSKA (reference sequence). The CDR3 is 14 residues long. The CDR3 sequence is CSARTGEPNSPLFF. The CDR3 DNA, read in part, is TGCAGTGCTAGGACAGGGGAGCCGAATTCACCG.

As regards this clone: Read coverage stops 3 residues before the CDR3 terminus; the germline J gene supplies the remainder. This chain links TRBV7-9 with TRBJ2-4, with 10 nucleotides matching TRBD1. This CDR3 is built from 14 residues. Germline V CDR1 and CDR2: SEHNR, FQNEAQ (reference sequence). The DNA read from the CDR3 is TGTGCCAGCAGCATTAGTGACAGGGGGCCCGGT. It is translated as CASSISDRGPG. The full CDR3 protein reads CASSISDRGPGQYF.

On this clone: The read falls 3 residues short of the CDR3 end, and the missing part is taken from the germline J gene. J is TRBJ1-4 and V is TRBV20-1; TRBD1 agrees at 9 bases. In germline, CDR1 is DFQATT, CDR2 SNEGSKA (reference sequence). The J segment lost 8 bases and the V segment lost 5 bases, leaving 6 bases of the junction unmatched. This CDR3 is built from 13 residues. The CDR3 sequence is CSAAQGAREKLFF. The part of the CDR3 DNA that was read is TGCAGTGCTGCACAGGGGGCCAGGGAAAAA.

The sequenced CDR3 bases are TGTGCCACCAGCTCTCGCTCCTACAATGAG. Translation gives CATSSRSYNE. In full, the CDR3 reads CATSSRSYNEQFF. The rearrangement joins TRBV15 to TRBJ2-1, with D uncertain. The read comes to an end 3 residues before the CDR3 does, leaving the germline J gene to fill in the end. Germline V gene sequence: CDR1 LNHNV, CDR2 YYDKDF (reference sequence). The CDR3 spans 13 residues. V was trimmed by 5 bases and J by 0 bases, leaving 5 bases between them.

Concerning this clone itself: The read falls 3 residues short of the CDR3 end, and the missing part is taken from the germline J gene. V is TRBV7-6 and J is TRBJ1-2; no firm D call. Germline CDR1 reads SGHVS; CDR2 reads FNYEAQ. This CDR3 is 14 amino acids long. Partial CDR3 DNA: TGTGCCAGCAGCTTAGATCCTCGTTCAGATACC. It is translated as CASSLDPRSDT. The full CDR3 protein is CASSLDPRSDTYTF.

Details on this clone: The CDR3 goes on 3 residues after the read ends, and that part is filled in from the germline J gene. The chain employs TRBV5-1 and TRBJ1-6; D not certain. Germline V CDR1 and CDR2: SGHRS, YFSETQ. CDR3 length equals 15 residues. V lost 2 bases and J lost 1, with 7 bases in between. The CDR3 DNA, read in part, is TGCGCCAGCAGCTTCGGGGATTCCTATAATTCACCC. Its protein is CASSFGDSYNSP. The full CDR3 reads CASSFGDSYNSPLHF.

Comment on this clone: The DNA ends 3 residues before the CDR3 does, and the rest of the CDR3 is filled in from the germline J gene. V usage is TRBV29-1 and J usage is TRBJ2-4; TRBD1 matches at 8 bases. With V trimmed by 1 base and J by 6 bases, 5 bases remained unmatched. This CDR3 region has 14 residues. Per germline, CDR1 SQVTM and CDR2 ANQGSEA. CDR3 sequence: CSVEVQGVANIQYF. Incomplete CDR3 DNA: TGCAGCGTTGAAGTACAGGGGGTCGCAAACATT.

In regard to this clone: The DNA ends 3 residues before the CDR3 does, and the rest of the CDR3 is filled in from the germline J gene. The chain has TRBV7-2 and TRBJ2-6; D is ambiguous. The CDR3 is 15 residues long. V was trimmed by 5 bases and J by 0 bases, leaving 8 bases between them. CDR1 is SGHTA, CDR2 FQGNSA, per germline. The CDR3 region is CASSTGSSGANVLTF. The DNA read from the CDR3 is TGTGCCAGCAGCACCGGTAGCTCTGGGGCCAACGTC.

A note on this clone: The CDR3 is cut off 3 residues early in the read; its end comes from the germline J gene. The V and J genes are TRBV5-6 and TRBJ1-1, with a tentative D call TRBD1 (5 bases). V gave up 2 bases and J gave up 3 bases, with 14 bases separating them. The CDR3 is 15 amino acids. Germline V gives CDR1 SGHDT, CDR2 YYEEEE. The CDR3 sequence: CASSFVGDSYTEAFF. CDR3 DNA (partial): TGTGCCAGCAGCTTCGTGGGAGACAGCTACACTGAA.

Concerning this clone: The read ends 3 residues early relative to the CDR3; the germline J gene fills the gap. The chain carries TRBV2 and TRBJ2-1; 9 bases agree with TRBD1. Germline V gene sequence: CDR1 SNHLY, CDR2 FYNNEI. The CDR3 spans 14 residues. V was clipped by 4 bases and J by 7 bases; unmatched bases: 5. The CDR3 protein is CASSVRQGVNEQFF. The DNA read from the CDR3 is TGTGCCAGCAGTGTCCGACAGGGGGTGAATGAG. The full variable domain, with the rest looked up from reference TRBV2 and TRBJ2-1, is EPEVTQTPSHQVTQMGQEVILRCVPISNHLYFYWYRQILGQKVEFLVSFYNNEISEKSEIFDDQFSVERPDGSNFTLKIRSTKLEDSAMYFCASSVRQGVNEQFFGPGTRLTVL.

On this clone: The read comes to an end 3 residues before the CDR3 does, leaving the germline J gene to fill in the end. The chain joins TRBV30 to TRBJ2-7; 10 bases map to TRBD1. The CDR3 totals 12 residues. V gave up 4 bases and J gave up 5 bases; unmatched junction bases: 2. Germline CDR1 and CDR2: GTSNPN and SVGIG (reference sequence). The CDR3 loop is CAWTTGGNEQYF. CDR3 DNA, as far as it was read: TGTGCCTGGACGACAGGGGGCAACGAG. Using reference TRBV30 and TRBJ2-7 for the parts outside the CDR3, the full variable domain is SQTIHQWPATLVQPVGSPLSLECTVEGTSNPNLYWYRQAAGRGLQLLFYSVGIGQISSEVPQNLSASRPQDRQFILSSKKLLLSDSGFYLCAWTTGGNEQYFGPGTRLTVT.

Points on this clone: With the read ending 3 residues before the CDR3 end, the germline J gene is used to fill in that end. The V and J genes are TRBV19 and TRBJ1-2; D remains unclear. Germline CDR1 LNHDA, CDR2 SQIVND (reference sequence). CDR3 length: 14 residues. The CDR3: CASRKAGSYNDYTF. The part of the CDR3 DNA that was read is TGTGCCAGTAGAAAAGCGGGTTCCTACAATGAC.

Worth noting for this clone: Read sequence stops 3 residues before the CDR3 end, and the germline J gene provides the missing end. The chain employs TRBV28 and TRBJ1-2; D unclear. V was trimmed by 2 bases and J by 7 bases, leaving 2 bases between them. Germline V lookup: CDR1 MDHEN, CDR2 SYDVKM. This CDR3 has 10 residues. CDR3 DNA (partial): TGTGCCAGCAGTTTACGTGGC. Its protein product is CASSLRG. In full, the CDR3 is CASSLRGYTF.

The chain's CDR3 is CASSPGPITYNEQFF. Incomplete CDR3 DNA: TGTGCCAGCTCACCAGGCCCCATAACATACAATGAG. The rearrangement uses TRBV18 and TRBJ2-1; D gene ambiguous. The read comes to an end 3 residues before the CDR3 does, leaving the germline J gene to fill in the end. The germline V gene encodes CDR1 KGHSH and CDR2 LQKENI. This CDR3 is built from 15 residues. The V and J ends lost 2 bases and 4 bases respectively, with 12 bases between them.

The DNA read from the CDR3 is TGCGCCAGCAGCTTGGGGAGGACAGGCTATTCACCG. It codes for CASSLGRTGYSP. From start to end, the CDR3 is CASSLGRTGYSPLFF. The chain combines TRBV5-1 with TRBJ2-2; 7 bases are shared with TRBD1. From the germline J gene comes the end of the CDR3, since the read stops 3 residues before it. CDR3 length: 15 residues. Germline V lookup: CDR1 SGHRS, CDR2 YFSETQ.

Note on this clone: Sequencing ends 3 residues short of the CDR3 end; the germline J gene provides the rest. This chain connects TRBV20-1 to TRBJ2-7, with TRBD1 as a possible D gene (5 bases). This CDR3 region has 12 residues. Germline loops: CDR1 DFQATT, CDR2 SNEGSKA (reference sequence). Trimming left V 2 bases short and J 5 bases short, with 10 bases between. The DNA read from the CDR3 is TGCAGTGCTAGACAGGGCCCTAACGAG. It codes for CSARQGPNE. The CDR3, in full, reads CSARQGPNEQYF.

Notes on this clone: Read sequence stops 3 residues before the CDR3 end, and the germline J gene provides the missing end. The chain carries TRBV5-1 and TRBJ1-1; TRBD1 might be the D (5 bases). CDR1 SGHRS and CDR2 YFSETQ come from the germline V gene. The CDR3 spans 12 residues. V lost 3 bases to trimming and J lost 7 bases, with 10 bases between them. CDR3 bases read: TGCGCCAGCAGCTCTGAGGGACTTGAA. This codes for CASSSEGLE. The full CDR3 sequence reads CASSSEGLEAFF.

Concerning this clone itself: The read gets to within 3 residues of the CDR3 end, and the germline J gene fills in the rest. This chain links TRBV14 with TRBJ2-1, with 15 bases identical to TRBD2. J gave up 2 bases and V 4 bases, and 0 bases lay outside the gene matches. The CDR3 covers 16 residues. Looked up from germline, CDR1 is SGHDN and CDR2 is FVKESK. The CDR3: CASSRTSGGAYNEQFF. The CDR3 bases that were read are TGTGCCAGCAGCCGGACTAGCGGGGGGGCCTACAATGAG.

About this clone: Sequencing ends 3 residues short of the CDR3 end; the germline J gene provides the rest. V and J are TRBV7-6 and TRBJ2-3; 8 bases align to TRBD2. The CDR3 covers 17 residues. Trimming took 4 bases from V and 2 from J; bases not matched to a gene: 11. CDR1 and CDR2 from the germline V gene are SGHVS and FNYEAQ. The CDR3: CASSSSVRGGLTDTQYF. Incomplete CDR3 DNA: TGTGCCAGCAGCTCGTCGGTTCGGGGGGGCCTCACAGATACG.